The next 20 T cell receptor beta chains were all read from a single sample in a study of blood T cell repertoires in COVID-19. Profiling relied on immunoSEQ multiplex PCR, and the TCRdb table lists in-frame clones only, not all of them. Of roughly 63,000 clones in the sample, around 80% were seen once. Sequencing input: peripheral blood. The receptors derive from a human donor in a cohort sampled during active COVID-19.

V gene TRBV6-5 combines with J gene TRBJ1-1; D might be TRBD1 (5 bases). The germline V gene has CDR1 MNHEY and CDR2 SVGAGI. The length of the CDR3 is 13 residues. V was cut by 6 bases and J by 7 bases, with 15 bases left in between. Here the CDR3 reads CASSHRRRDEAFF. The CDR3 bases are TGTGCCAGCAGCCACAGGCGGAGGGATGAAGCTTTCTTT.

The rearrangement links TRBV3-1 (or the pseudogene TRBV3-2) to TRBJ2-1, with 11 bases aligning to TRBD2. The CDR3 has 16 amino acids. The trim removed 3 bases at V and 5 bases at J, leaving 6 bases unmatched. Germline V CDR1 and CDR2: LGHDT, YNNKEL (reference sequence). CDR3 residues: CASSQTSGAPNNEQFF. CDR3 nucleotide sequence: TGTGCCAGCAGCCAGACTAGCGGGGCCCCTAACAATGAGCAGTTCTTC.

The rearrangement uses TRBV15 and TRBJ2-5; 8 positions match TRBD1. The trim removed 3 bases at V and 1 base at J, leaving 7 bases unmatched. Germline CDR1 reads LNHNV; CDR2 reads YYDKDF (reference sequence). CDR3 length: 16 residues. The CDR3 protein is CATSSPHRGVQETQYF. CDR3 bases: TGTGCCACCAGCAGTCCCCACAGGGGGGTCCAAGAGACCCAGTACTTC.

This clone appeared many times. The CDR3, as DNA: TGTGCCAGCAGCCCCCGGACTAGCGGGAGGGGATTTAAAGAGACCCAGTACTTC. Translation gives CASSPRTSGRGFKETQYF. This sequence joins TRBV11-2 and TRBJ2-5; 15 nucleotides agree with TRBD2. Trimming cost V 5 bases and J 3 bases; bases outside gene matches: 10. CDR1 is SGHAT, CDR2 FQNNGV, per germline. The CDR3 totals 18 residues.

The chain links TRBV7-8 to TRBJ1-5; D ambiguous. V was clipped by 4 bases and J by 0 bases, with 16 bases between them. The germline V gene encodes CDR1 SGHVS and CDR2 FQNEAQ. The CDR3 consists of 17 residues. CDR3 nucleotides: TGTGCCAGCAGCTATACCGGGTCAATCTTTAGCAATCAGCCCCAGCATTTT. Protein: CASSYTGSIFSNQPQHF.

The gene calls are TRBV2 and TRBJ2-4; possible D gene TRBD2, 6 bases. This CDR3 contains 13 residues. V was trimmed by 8 bases and J by 6 bases, leaving 14 bases between them. The germline V gene has CDR1 SNHLY and CDR2 FYNNEI. In DNA, the CDR3 is TGTGCCAGCGCTGCGCAGGGAGGAAACATTCAGTACTTC. It specifies CASAAQGGNIQYF.

This clone was seen a single time. The J gene is TRBJ2-2, the V gene TRBV4-1, with TRBD1 matching over 12 bases. The CDR3 spans 18 residues. Germline loops: CDR1 MGHRA, CDR2 YSYEKL. V lost 3 bases and J lost 5; bases outside the gene matches: 10. CDR3 DNA sequence: TGCGCCAGCAGCCAGCGATTCCCGGGACAGGGGGCGACCGGGGAGCTGTTTTTT. This encodes CASSQRFPGQGATGELFF.

This clone was observed a single time. The rearrangement uses TRBV12-3 or TRBV12-4 and TRBJ2-7; D perhaps matches TRBD2 (5 bases). V was cut by 5 bases and J by 6 bases, with 14 bases left in between. The length of the CDR3 is 13 residues. CDR3 DNA sequence: TGTGCCAGCAGTACCGAGGGAGTGGGCGAGCAGTACTTC. Its protein product is CASSTEGVGEQYF.

The V call is TRBV29-1, the J call TRBJ1-4; TRBD1 agrees at 8 bases. Germline V gene sequence: CDR1 SQVTM, CDR2 ANQGSEA. The CDR3 is 14 residues long. V lost 1 base to trimming and J lost 4 bases; unmatched junction nucleotides: 2. The CDR3 spells CSVEGTGNNEKLFF. CDR3 nucleotide sequence: TGCAGCGTTGAAGGGACAGGGAATAATGAAAAACTGTTTTTT.

The chain joins TRBV14 to TRBJ2-4, with 9 bases lining up with TRBD1. The CDR3 runs 16 residues. CDR1 SGHDN and CDR2 FVKESK come from the germline V gene. J was trimmed by 3 bases and V by 3 bases; bases with no gene match: 6. This CDR3 reads CASSHRQGVGKNIQYF. For the CDR3, the DNA is TGTGCCAGCAGCCACAGACAGGGGGTGGGCAAAAACATTCAGTACTTC.

The chain has TRBV12-3 or TRBV12-4 and TRBJ2-7, with a possible D match to TRBD1 (6 bases). V lost 5 bases and J 3 bases, leaving 11 bases between the germline ends. The CDR3 runs to 13 residues. The CDR3 region has the DNA TGTGCCAGCAGTCTGGGGGCTTTCTACGAGCAGTACTTC. Translating gives CASSLGAFYEQYF.

V usage is TRBV19 and J usage is TRBJ2-1, with 11 bases fitting TRBD2. The CDR3 is made up of 17 amino acids. Germline assignment: CDR1 LNHDA and CDR2 SQIVND (reference sequence). V shed 4 bases, J shed 10 bases, and the junction held 15 bases outside the gene matches. DNA for the CDR3: TGTGCCAGTAGTACCACACTAGCGGGAGATAACCTGGGCGAGCAGTTCTTC. Protein sequence: CASSTTLAGDNLGEQFF.

J is TRBJ2-7 and V is TRBV4-2, with TRBD1 matching over 7 bases. The CDR3 is made up of 14 amino acids. Unmatched junction bases numbered 9, after V lost 5 bases and J lost 5 bases. Germline values: CDR1 LGHNA, CDR2 YNFKEQ. Here the CDR3 DNA reads TGTGCCAGCAGCACACCGACAGGGACAGACGAGCAGTACTTC. As protein: CASSTPTGTDEQYF.

This chain connects TRBV6-5 to TRBJ1-3; 7 bases are a match to TRBD1. The CDR3 has 13 amino acids. CDR1 and CDR2 from the germline V gene are MNHEY and SVGAGI. V lost 10 bases, J lost 0 bases, and 3 bases stayed unmatched. CDR3 DNA: TGTGCCACGCGGGACAGCTCTGGAAACACCATATATTTT. It translates to CATRDSSGNTIYF.

This clone was seen more than once but under ten times. The V call is TRBV6-4, the J call TRBJ2-1; possibly TRBD1 for D (5 bases). Germline V gene sequence: CDR1 MRHNA, CDR2 SNTAGT. V was shortened by 4 bases and J by 0 bases, with 10 bases between the two germline ends. The CDR3 totals 15 residues. The chain's CDR3 is CASSVSQGSYNEQFF. In DNA, the CDR3 is TGTGCCAGCAGTGTAAGCCAGGGCTCCTACAATGAGCAGTTCTTC.

This chain connects TRBV24-1 to TRBJ2-1, with 9 bases that match TRBD2. V gave up 1 base and J gave up 10 bases; unmatched junction bases: 7. The germline V gene encodes CDR1 KGHDR and CDR2 SFDVKD. CDR3 length equals 15 residues. CDR3 in amino acids: CATSDFEPGTSEQFF. For the CDR3, the DNA is TGTGCCACCAGTGATTTTGAGCCCGGGACTAGCGAGCAGTTCTTC.

The V call is TRBV7-2, the J call TRBJ2-3; 13 nucleotides line up with TRBD2. V dropped 5 bases and J dropped 5; count of bases not matched to a gene: 7. Germline CDR1 and CDR2: SGHTA and FQGNSA. The CDR3 runs 16 residues. CDR3 residues: CASSPWTSGSVDTQYF. The CDR3 nucleotides read TGTGCCAGCAGCCCATGGACTAGCGGGAGCGTAGATACGCAGTATTTT.

The V and J genes are TRBV7-2 and TRBJ2-1, with a tentative D call TRBD2 (5 bases). Looked up from germline, CDR1 is SGHTA and CDR2 is FQGNSA. The CDR3 length is 16 residues. The ends were cut back, 0 bases at V and 1 base at J, with 10 bases in the middle. In DNA form, the CDR3 reads TGTGCCAGCAGCTTAGCGTTCGGGATATCCTACAATGAGCAGTTCTTC. Amino acids: CASSLAFGISYNEQFF.

The genes are TRBV6-2 or TRBV6-3 and TRBJ2-1, with TRBD1 identical over 11 bases. Germline CDR1 reads MNHEY; CDR2 reads SVGEGT. V dropped 4 bases and J dropped 4; count of bases not matched to a gene: 6. This CDR3 is built from 16 residues. Here the CDR3 reads CASSWGGQGAYNEQFF. CDR3 bases: TGTGCCAGCAGTTGGGGCGGACAGGGGGCATACAATGAGCAGTTCTTC.

This chain joins TRBV4-3 and TRBJ1-6; D is ambiguous. CDR3 length equals 14 residues. Germline lookup yields CDR1 LGHNA and CDR2 YSLEER. Trimming pared 1 base from V and 7 bases from J, leaving 8 bases between. CDR3 nucleotides: TGCGCCAGCAGCCAAGGACTTCTCAATTCACCCCTCCACTTT. Its translation: CASSQGLLNSPLHF.